The 31 T cell receptor beta chains reported below all come from one sample, sequenced in a study of blood T cells in healthy people across ages. For the second PCR, which ran for about 6 to 11 cycles, a sample-barcoded 5' primer and a J-beta primer mix were used. TCRdb re-called the 5' RACE reads through MiXCR, storing one row per CDR3 protein. The table has hundreds of thousands of distinct CDR3 sequences, approximately 25% seen once; the top ten hold 9.4%. These same records also appear under a second study, on T cells of mothers and their children.

The sequenced sample was blood. These TCRs come from a boy younger than 18 in good health.

There are a few counts of this clonotype. This chain joins TRBV19 and TRBJ1-4, with D maybe TRBD1 (6 bases). The germline V gene has CDR1 LNHDA and CDR2 SQIVND (reference sequence). The ends were cut back, 6 bases at V and 1 base at J, with 9 bases in the middle. The CDR3 is made up of 14 amino acids. The CDR3 DNA reads as TGTGCCAGTAGGCAGGGGATAACTAATGAAAAACTGTTTTTT. As protein: CASRQGITNEKLFF.

The J gene is TRBJ1-1, the V gene TRBV29-1; weak D call: TRBD1 (6 bases). From germline, CDR1 is SQVTM and CDR2 ANQGSEA. Trimming removed 6 bases from V and 7 bases from J, with 18 bases in between. The CDR3 runs 13 residues. CDR3 amino acids: CSVEEDSFVEAFF. The DNA of the CDR3 is TGCAGCGTAGAGGAGGACAGCTTCGTTGAAGCTTTCTTT.

This chain connects TRBV25-1 to TRBJ1-3; possibly TRBD1 for D (6 bases). The germline CDR1 and CDR2 sequences are MGHDK and SYGVNS. Between the trimmed V and J ends, which lost 2 bases and 2 bases, there was a span of 10 bases. The CDR3 has 15 residues. The CDR3 spells CASSEARTAGNTIYF. The CDR3 DNA follows: TGTGCCAGCAGTGAAGCCAGGACAGCTGGAAACACCATATATTTT. Full variable domain (rest looked up from reference TRBV25-1 and TRBJ1-3): EADIYQTPRYLVIGTGKKITLECSQTMGHDKMYWYQQDPGMELHLIHYSYGVNSTEKGDLSSESTVSRIRTEHFPLTLESARPSHTSQYLCASSEARTAGNTIYFGEGSWLTVV.

This chain links TRBV7-6 with TRBJ1-4; 8 positions match TRBD1. The CDR3 is 14 residues long. Trimming removed 5 bases from V and 4 bases from J; junction bases left unmatched: 3. Per the germline V gene, CDR1 is SGHVS and CDR2 is FNYEAQ. In nucleotides, the CDR3 is TGTGCCAGCAGCAGGGACAGGAGTAATGAAAAACTGTTTTTT. It yields the protein CASSRDRSNEKLFF.

This clonotype was observed a few times. V and J are TRBV6-2 or TRBV6-3 and TRBJ2-7, with D tentatively TRBD1 or TRBD2 (5 bases each). Germline CDR1 is MNHEY and CDR2 is SVGEGT. The CDR3 totals 17 residues. The germline V and J ends were trimmed by 2 bases and 2 bases, with 19 bases remaining between them. This chain's CDR3 is CASSYPLATGAPYEQYF. Written as DNA, the CDR3 is TGTGCCAGCAGTTACCCTCTAGCTACCGGGGCCCCCTACGAGCAGTACTTC.

This clonotype was counted between two and nine times. The genes are TRBV4-2 and TRBJ2-1; no definite D call. The CDR3 contains 17 residues. The V gene's germline CDR1 is LGHNA and CDR2 YNFKEQ. The V end was cut by 0 bases, the J end by 0 bases, with 12 bases between. CDR3: CASSQDRRIGSYNEQFF. DNA for the CDR3: TGTGCCAGCAGCCAAGATCGGCGGATTGGCTCCTACAATGAGCAGTTCTTC.

V gene TRBV20-1 combines with J gene TRBJ2-3; the match to TRBD1 covers 8 bases. Germline CDR1 is DFQATT and CDR2 is SNEGSKA (reference sequence). V shed 2 bases and J 3 bases; nucleotides not matched to a gene: 10. The CDR3 has 16 residues. The CDR3 sequence: CSARYDRGAGTDTQYF. The CDR3 DNA sequence: TGCAGTGCTAGATATGACAGGGGTGCGGGGACAGATACGCAGTATTTT.

This clonotype turned up a few times. The chain recombines TRBV7-3 with TRBJ1-1; D ambiguous. There are 14 residues in the CDR3. V shed 2 bases and J shed 2 bases, with 9 bases lying between them. CDR1 is SGHTA and CDR2 is FQGTGA in the germline V gene. The CDR3 loop is CASSLVAANTEAFF. In DNA, the CDR3 is TGTGCCAGCAGCTTAGTCGCGGCTAACACTGAAGCTTTCTTT.

This chain links TRBV27 with TRBJ2-7, with TRBD2 as a possible D gene (6 bases). Germline values: CDR1 MNHEY, CDR2 SMNVEV (reference sequence). The CDR3 spans 16 residues. Between the trimmed V and J ends, which lost 0 bases and 5 bases, there was a span of 17 bases. Here the CDR3 reads CASSLSVGTSYDEQYF. The CDR3 DNA sequence: TGTGCCAGCAGTTTATCGGTTGGGACTTCTTACGACGAGCAGTACTTC.

This clonotype turned up a few times. V is TRBV14 and J is TRBJ2-7, with D uncertain. The DNA end is more similar to TRBJ2-5, so the J call may be wrong. This CDR3 contains 13 residues. Germline CDR1 SGHDN, CDR2 FVKESK. Written as DNA, the CDR3 is TGTGCCAGCAGCCCTGCGGTGGGTGAGACCCAGTACTTC. Translation gives CASSPAVGETQYF.

V and J are TRBV4-1 and TRBJ2-2, with unresolved D. Looked up from germline, CDR1 is MGHRA and CDR2 is YSYEKL. The CDR3 sequence is 15 residues long. V was shortened by 1 base and J by 6 bases, with 12 bases between the two germline ends. CDR3 nucleotide sequence: TGCGCCAGCAGCCAAGCGCCCCAAATTGCCGGGGAGCTGTTTTTT. Protein product: CASSQAPQIAGELFF.

V usage is TRBV12-5 and J usage is TRBJ1-4, with 8 bases identical to TRBD1. This CDR3 is 14 amino acids long. The junction had 9 bases not matched to a gene; V was cut back by 7 bases and J by 8 bases. Germline values: CDR1 LGHNT, CDR2 FRNRAP. CDR3 loop: CASARTGSGEKLFF. For the CDR3, the DNA is TGTGCTAGTGCTAGGACAGGGTCGGGGGAAAAACTGTTTTTT.

In this sample, this clonotype turned up a few times. This chain uses TRBV7-2 with TRBJ2-5, with D perhaps TRBD2 (6 bases). There are 16 residues in the CDR3. Germline V lookup: CDR1 SGHTA, CDR2 FQGNSA. The V and J ends lost 4 bases and 5 bases respectively, with 20 bases between them. This CDR3 is CASSSFSTSQSETQYF. In DNA form, the CDR3 reads TGTGCCAGCAGCTCCTTCTCGACTAGTCAGTCGGAGACCCAGTACTTC.

V and J are TRBV11-1 and TRBJ2-7; 8 positions agree with TRBD1. The CDR3 is 14 amino acids. Germline lookup yields CDR1 SGHAT and CDR2 FQDESV (reference sequence). V was clipped by 5 bases and J by 3 bases; unmatched bases: 6. As DNA, the CDR3 is TGTGCCAGCAGCCGCGGACAGGGAAGCTACGAGCAGTACTTC. This codes for CASSRGQGSYEQYF.

The V gene is TRBV4-2, the J gene TRBJ1-6, with 7 bases that match TRBD1. Germline V gene lookup returns CDR1 LGHNA and CDR2 YNFKEQ. This CDR3 comprises 15 residues. Trimming cost V 1 base and J 10 bases; bases outside gene matches: 7. The CDR3 protein is CASSQARAGGSPLHF. The CDR3 DNA is TGTGCCAGCAGCCAAGCGCGTGCAGGGGGATCACCCCTCCACTTT.

This clonotype was counted only a few times. The chain employs TRBV2 and TRBJ2-3, with D hard to call. Germline V gives CDR1 SNHLY, CDR2 FYNNEI. CDR3 length equals 13 residues. Trimming removed 6 bases at V and 1 base at J, with 8 bases between. The CDR3 bases are TGTGCCAGCAGCGGATTTCGCACAGATACGCAGTATTTT. It specifies CASSGFRTDTQYF.

This clonotype was picked up a small number of times. The chain has TRBV20-1 and TRBJ2-7, with a weak D call TRBD2 (6 bases). This CDR3 spans 13 amino acids. V shed 5 bases and J shed 0 bases, with 11 bases lying between them. The germline V gene encodes CDR1 DFQATT and CDR2 SNEGSKA (reference sequence). CDR3 sequence reads: CSAPGLLSYEQYF. CDR3 sequence (DNA): TGCAGTGCTCCGGGACTCCTCTCCTACGAGCAGTACTTC.

At least ten counts were recorded for this clonotype. The chain combines TRBV6-6 with TRBJ2-5, with D perhaps matching TRBD2 (6 bases). This CDR3 has 14 residues. The germline V and J ends were trimmed by 2 bases and 4 bases, with 11 bases remaining between them. Germline CDR1 and CDR2: MNHNY and SVGAGI (reference sequence). The CDR3 sequence: CASSYGGTGETQYF. DNA of the CDR3: TGTGCCAGCAGTTACGGGGGGACCGGAGAGACCCAGTACTTC.

This clonotype occurred a few times. The rearrangement links TRBV14 to TRBJ2-3; D unclear. V lost 0 bases and J 3 bases, leaving 10 bases between the germline ends. The CDR3 runs 15 residues. CDR1 is SGHDN, CDR2 FVKESK, per germline. The CDR3 DNA sequence: TGTGCCAGCAGCCAAGATCTAGACTTTACAGATACGCAGTATTTT. It translates to CASSQDLDFTDTQYF.

This clonotype was counted a few times. The chain joins TRBV5-1 to TRBJ1-5; a possible D gene is TRBD1 (5 bases). Trimming shortened V by 4 bases and J by 3 bases, and 17 bases separated the two germline ends. This CDR3 is built from 16 residues. Germline assignment: CDR1 SGHRS and CDR2 YFSETQ. For the CDR3, the DNA is TGCGCCAGCAGCGTGTGGACGGGGGACCCCAATCAGCCCCAGCATTTT. It yields the protein CASSVWTGDPNQPQHF.

This clonotype has just a few counts. The chain uses TRBV5-1 and TRBJ2-2; unclear D gene. V was clipped by 0 bases and J by 4 bases, with 7 bases between them. The CDR3 is made up of 14 amino acids. Germline V gene data show CDR1 as SGHRS and CDR2 as YFSETQ. The CDR3 DNA reads TGCGCCAGCAGCTTGGAGGTCGGCACCGGGGAGCTGTTTTTT. This codes for CASSLEVGTGELFF.

The chain carries TRBV6-2 or TRBV6-3 and TRBJ2-7; 8 bases match TRBD1. The germline V gene has CDR1 MNHEY and CDR2 SVGEGT. CDR3 length: 14 amino acids. Trimming cost V 0 bases and J 6 bases; bases outside gene matches: 4. The CDR3 DNA reads as TGTGCCAGCAGTTACTCGTTACAGGGGGTCGAGCAGTACTTC. The encoded protein is CASSYSLQGVEQYF.

This clonotype was seen only a few times. The V gene is TRBV7-9, the J gene TRBJ1-2; D call uncertain. V was pared by 5 bases and J by 5 bases, with 12 bases between. This CDR3 region has 13 residues. Germline V gene data show CDR1 as SEHNR and CDR2 as FQNEAQ (reference sequence). CDR3 sequence (DNA): TGTGCCAGCAGCGCCCTCGGTTATTATGGCTACACCTTC. Encoded protein: CASSALGYYGYTF.

The V gene is TRBV12-3 or TRBV12-4, the J gene TRBJ2-1, with D perhaps being TRBD1 or TRBD2 (5 bases each). The V and J ends lost 3 bases and 7 bases respectively, with 19 bases between them. The CDR3 loop spans 16 amino acids. The CDR3: CASSFGGSLAPNEQFF. The CDR3 nucleotides are TGTGCCAGCAGTTTTGGGGGTTCGCTAGCCCCGAATGAGCAGTTCTTC.

This clonotype came up once. The V call is TRBV12-3 or TRBV12-4, the J call TRBJ2-1, with 11 bases fitting TRBD2. This CDR3 contains 17 residues. The junction had 13 bases not matched to a gene; V was cut back by 8 bases and J by 4 bases. CDR3 residues: CASRPRTSGSLYNEQFF. The CDR3 DNA sequence: TGTGCCAGCCGACCGAGAACTAGCGGGAGTCTGTACAATGAGCAGTTCTTC.

This clonotype was seen a handful of times. The chain combines TRBV10-3 with TRBJ2-3; D assignment may be TRBD1 or TRBD2 (5 bases each). V shed 7 bases and J shed 8 bases, with 16 bases lying between them. CDR1 ENHRY and CDR2 SYGVKD come from the germline V gene. The length of the CDR3 is 13 residues. The CDR3 DNA follows: TGTGCCATCAACGGGGCGCTGGTTACTACGCAGTATTTT. Translated, it gives CAINGALVTTQYF.

This clonotype was observed a handful of times. This chain links TRBV6-6 with TRBJ2-5; D not resolved. V gave up 0 bases and J gave up 4 bases, with 12 bases separating them. Germline CDR1 MNHNY, CDR2 SVGAGI (reference sequence). The CDR3 has 15 residues. CDR3: CASSYSTLGGETQYF. The CDR3 nucleotides read TGTGCCAGCAGTTACTCCACCTTAGGCGGAGAGACCCAGTACTTC.

The chain links TRBV7-9 to TRBJ2-1; TRBD1 agrees at 8 bases. TRBJ2-7 explains the end of the DNA better; the J call may be wrong. From germline, CDR1 is SEHNR and CDR2 FQNEAQ (reference sequence). There are 16 residues in the CDR3. The CDR3: CASSPQTGAVSYEQYF. The CDR3 bases are TGTGCCAGCAGCCCCCAGACAGGGGCCGTCTCCTACGAGCAGTACTTC.

This chain links TRBV5-1 with TRBJ2-3; maybe TRBD2 (6 bases). CDR1 SGHRS and CDR2 YFSETQ come from the germline V gene. CDR3 length: 18 residues. V was clipped by 3 bases and J by 1 base, with 21 bases between them. Here the CDR3 DNA reads TGCGCCAGCAGCTGGAGGGCCGGGACGAAAAGCGGCACAGATACGCAGTATTTT. As protein: CASSWRAGTKSGTDTQYF.

The chain uses TRBV24-1 and TRBJ2-6; D is unresolved. CDR1 is KGHDR, CDR2 SFDVKD, per germline. The V gene lost 5 bases and the J gene lost 0 bases, with 4 bases spanning the gap. The CDR3 contains 14 residues. CDR3 nucleotide sequence: TGTGCCACCAGTGGTACCTCTGGGGCCAACGTCCTGACTTTC. Protein: CATSGTSGANVLTF.

The chain combines TRBV7-9 with TRBJ2-7, with TRBD2 as a possible D gene (6 bases). Between the trimmed V and J ends, which lost 1 base and 6 bases, there was a span of 19 bases. The CDR3 length is 16 residues. Germline-derived CDR1 and CDR2 are SEHNR and FQNEAQ (reference sequence). The CDR3 loop reads CASSLEGWRGTVEQYF. In DNA form, the CDR3 reads TGTGCCAGCAGCTTAGAAGGCTGGCGGGGTACTGTCGAGCAGTACTTC.